These 24 T cell receptor beta chains share one sample of origin, sequenced in a study of OX40 agonist ivuxolimab in advanced cancers. Only in-frame clones appear in the TCRdb table, and some are missing; sequencing was by immunoSEQ multiplex PCR. This table holds around 70,000 clones, approximately 80% found once. The sequences come from CD4+ or CD8+ T cells sorted from blood, collected in a trial of the OX40 agonist ivuxolimab. The source is an adult with an advanced solid tumor such as melanoma, head and neck, liver or kidney cancer.

The chain carries TRBV5-4 and TRBJ2-5, with D unresolved. TRBJ2-7 matches the DNA end more closely, so the J call is doubtful. Germline assignment: CDR1 SGHNT and CDR2 YYREEE (reference sequence). The CDR3 runs to 11 residues. The CDR3 region is CASSLAGEQYF. CDR3 nucleotides: TGTGCCAGCAGCTTGGCCGGCGAGCAGTACTTC.

As to this clone: Germline and junction disagree at one end, which may indicate a read error. This sequence joins TRBV7-2 and TRBJ2-5; 8 bases map to TRBD2. Per germline, CDR1 SGHTA and CDR2 FQGNSA. This CDR3 is built from 14 residues. Written as DNA, the CDR3 is TGTGCCAGCAGCATAGCGGGGAGCCAAGAGACCCAGTACTTC. The encoded protein is CASSIAGSQETQYF. The full variable domain, completed using reference TRBV7-2 and TRBJ2-5, is GAGVSQSPSNKVTEKGKDVELRCDPISGHTALYWYRQSLGQGLEFLIYFQGNSAPDKSGLPSDRFSAERTGGSVSTLTIQRTQQEDSAVYLCASSIAGSQETQYFGPGTRLLVL.

The chain links TRBV7-2 to TRBJ1-2, with a possible D match to TRBD1 (5 bases). Deletions cut 4 bases from V and 4 bases from J, with 10 bases between. The CDR3 loop spans 13 amino acids. Germline V gives CDR1 SGHTA, CDR2 FQGNSA. Written as DNA, the CDR3 is TGTGCCAGCAGCTCCGAGGGGTTCTATGGCTACACCTTC. It yields the protein CASSSEGFYGYTF.

The V call is TRBV6-5, the J call TRBJ1-1; no reliable D call. Germline V gives CDR1 MNHEY, CDR2 SVGAGI. Trimming cost V 4 bases and J 4 bases, with 10 bases left between them. The CDR3 runs 13 residues. The DNA for the CDR3 is TGTGCCAGCAGTTTTGCGTGGGTCACTGAAGCTTTCTTT. This translates into CASSFAWVTEAFF.

The genes are TRBV18 and TRBJ2-5; 10 positions match TRBD2. Unmatched junction bases numbered 2, after V lost 4 bases and J lost 3 bases. The length of the CDR3 is 14 residues. Per the germline V gene, CDR1 is KGHSH and CDR2 is LQKENI. CDR3 bases: TGTGCCAGCTCACTAGCGGGGGGTGAAGAGACCCAGTACTTC. This codes for CASSLAGGEETQYF.

This chain links TRBV19 with TRBJ2-2; D perhaps matches TRBD1 (6 bases). Trimming stripped 9 bases from V and 0 bases from J, with 14 bases between. The CDR3 spans 15 residues. In germline, CDR1 is LNHDA, CDR2 SQIVND (reference sequence). CDR3 bases: TGTGCCAGCGCCGGTGGGGGCACGAACACCGGGGAGCTGTTTTTT. Its protein product is CASAGGGTNTGELFF. The full variable domain, in which reference TRBV19 and TRBJ2-2 provide the parts outside the CDR3, is DGGITQSPKYLFRKEGQNVTLSCEQNLNHDAMYWYRQDPGQGLRLIYYSQIVNDFQKGDIAEGYSVSREKKESFPLTVTSAQKNPTAFYLCASAGGGTNTGELFFGEGSRLTVL.

V and J are TRBV7-9 and TRBJ2-7; D perhaps matches TRBD2 (5 bases). Germline CDR1 SEHNR, CDR2 FQNEAQ (reference sequence). V dropped 5 bases and J dropped 7 bases, with 18 bases sitting between them. The CDR3 length is 14 residues. The CDR3 nucleotides read TGTGCCAGCAGCCGAGCCAGGTCGTCGGGGGAGCAGTACTTC. Its translation: CASSRARSSGEQYF.

As to this clone: The same CDR3 can be traced to other DNA sequences in this sample. This rearrangement joins TRBV18 to TRBJ2-1, with 7 bases matching TRBD1. The CDR3 consists of 13 residues. The V and J ends lost 3 bases and 9 bases, in that order; junction bases with no gene match: 5. In germline, CDR1 is KGHSH, CDR2 LQKENI. The CDR3: CASSPPRGIEQFF. CDR3 nucleotide sequence: TGTGCCAGCTCACCGCCCAGGGGGATTGAGCAGTTCTTC.

The chain combines TRBV7-6 with TRBJ2-7; D is perhaps TRBD2 (6 bases). Germline V lookup: CDR1 SGHVS, CDR2 FNYEAQ. The CDR3 spans 15 residues. The ends were cut back, 0 bases at V and 4 bases at J, with 13 bases in the middle. CDR3 amino acids: CASSLAQGSGYEQYF. CDR3 DNA sequence: TGTGCCAGCAGCTTAGCTCAAGGTAGCGGTTACGAGCAGTACTTC.

This clone was counted between two and nine times. CDR3 protein: CASSLGTGWADTQYF. DNA of the CDR3: TGTGCCAGCAGCTTGGGGACAGGGTGGGCAGATACGCAGTATTTT. The rearrangement uses TRBV7-2 and TRBJ2-3, with 9 bases that match TRBD1. Germline CDR1 reads SGHTA; CDR2 reads FQGNSA. Losses at the gene ends were 3 bases for V and 4 bases for J; bases not matched to a gene: 5. CDR3 length equals 15 residues.

This clone was picked up a small number of times. DNA of the CDR3: TGTGCCAGCTCACCCCGCGCAGGGATGGACACTGAAGCTTTCTTT. Its protein product is CASSPRAGMDTEAFF. V gene TRBV18 combines with J gene TRBJ1-1; the D gene is possibly TRBD1 (5 bases). The V and J ends lost 3 bases and 3 bases respectively, with 14 bases between them. The CDR3 is 15 residues long. CDR1 KGHSH and CDR2 LQKENI come from the germline V gene.

This clone was recorded once. The rearrangement links TRBV27 to TRBJ2-5, with 12 bases aligning to TRBD2. The CDR3 totals 18 residues. The germline CDR1 and CDR2 sequences are MNHEY and SMNVEV (reference sequence). V gave up 4 bases and J gave up 2 bases; unmatched junction bases: 11. The CDR3 nucleotides read TGTGCCAGCAGTTCCTTCGGACTAGCGGGGAACCCACAAGAGACCCAGTACTTC. This gives the protein CASSSFGLAGNPQETQYF.

The rearrangement uses TRBV29-1 and TRBJ2-2; 8 nucleotides align to TRBD2. Germline CDR1 is SQVTM and CDR2 is ANQGSEA. This CDR3 is built from 16 residues. Trimming at V came to 4 bases and at J to 6 bases, leaving 13 bases not matched to a gene. The chain's CDR3 is CSVGGTAGGDAGELFF. The CDR3 region has the DNA TGCAGCGTTGGGGGGACCGCGGGGGGCGACGCCGGGGAGCTGTTTTTT.

The J gene is TRBJ1-4, the V gene TRBV7-9; perhaps TRBD1 as D (5 bases). The germline V gene encodes CDR1 SEHNR and CDR2 FQNEAQ (reference sequence). The CDR3 has 15 amino acids. V was shortened by 0 bases and J by 8 bases, with 13 bases between the two germline ends. DNA for the CDR3: TGTGCCAGCAGCTTAGCAGGGGCGGAGGGGGAAAAACTGTTTTTT. Translated, it gives CASSLAGAEGEKLFF.

This clone came up once. The genes are TRBV5-6 and TRBJ1-2; perhaps TRBD1 as D (5 bases). The germline V and J ends were trimmed by 4 bases and 7 bases, with 17 bases remaining between them. This CDR3 contains 14 residues. Per the germline V gene, CDR1 is SGHDT and CDR2 is YYEEEE. The CDR3 spells CASSRSGIWGGYTF. The CDR3 coding sequence is TGTGCCAGCAGCCGATCAGGGATTTGGGGTGGCTACACCTTC.

This rearrangement joins TRBV5-4 to TRBJ2-7; TRBD1 agrees at 8 bases. Germline CDR1 reads SGHNT; CDR2 reads YYREEE (reference sequence). The ends lost 4 bases at V and 3 bases at J; junction bases unmatched: 12. The CDR3 extends over 16 amino acids. The CDR3 DNA reads TGTGCCAGCAGCCCCCGCCCGACAGGGGAAGGCTACGAGCAGTACTTC. Encoded protein: CASSPRPTGEGYEQYF.

The chain employs TRBV7-9 and TRBJ1-5; D not certain. CDR1 SEHNR and CDR2 FQNEAQ come from the germline V gene (reference sequence). V was clipped by 5 bases and J by 0 bases, with 2 bases between them. The CDR3 has 12 amino acids. CDR3 nucleotide sequence: TGTGCCAGCAGCCATAGCAATCAGCCCCAGCATTTT. It encodes CASSHSNQPQHF.

This clone was counted a single time. This chain links TRBV6-1 with TRBJ2-3; 8 bases fit TRBD2. Germline values: CDR1 MNHNS, CDR2 SASEGT. This CDR3 region has 15 residues. J was trimmed by 2 bases and V by 4 bases; bases with no gene match: 5. CDR3 DNA: TGTGCCAGCAGTGGGAGAGCGGGGGTCACAGATACGCAGTATTTT. Protein product: CASSGRAGVTDTQYF.

The rearrangement uses TRBV29-1 and TRBJ2-2; 8 nucleotides line up with TRBD1. Germline V CDR1 and CDR2: SQVTM, ANQGSEA. The CDR3 sequence is 14 residues long. V lost 5 bases, J lost 6 bases, and 8 bases stayed unmatched. As DNA, the CDR3 is TGCAGCGTTCCGGGACAGGTTGTTCCCGGGGAGCTGTTTTTT. It specifies CSVPGQVVPGELFF.

There are a few counts of this clone. The chain links TRBV7-9 to TRBJ1-2; D might be TRBD1 (5 bases). This CDR3 comprises 15 residues. Trimming pared 2 bases from V and 0 bases from J, leaving 10 bases between. Germline V gives CDR1 SEHNR, CDR2 FQNEAQ (reference sequence). The CDR3 nucleotides read TGTGCCAGCAGCTTATTAGACAGACCTAACTATGGCTACACCTTC. This codes for CASSLLDRPNYGYTF.

V usage is TRBV14 and J usage is TRBJ2-1; TRBD2 matches 7 bases. This CDR3 has 16 amino acids. Germline V CDR1 and CDR2: SGHDN, FVKESK. V lost 1 base, J lost 0 bases, and 3 bases stayed unmatched. The CDR3 DNA sequence: TGTGCCAGCAGCCAAGTTGGCGGGGGCTCCTACAATGAGCAGTTCTTC. Translated, it gives CASSQVGGGSYNEQFF.

The V and J genes are TRBV4-3 and TRBJ1-4; D not resolved. The CDR3 covers 19 residues. Germline CDR1 reads LGHNA; CDR2 reads YSLEER. Deletions cut 0 bases from V and 0 bases from J, with 17 bases between. The CDR3 is CASSQDVVVHLATNEKLFF. Here the CDR3 DNA reads TGCGCCAGCAGCCAAGATGTGGTAGTTCACCTTGCAACTAATGAAAAACTGTTTTTT.

The chain recombines TRBV6-6 with TRBJ1-5; 7 bases are shared with TRBD1. CDR1 is MNHNY, CDR2 SVGAGI, per germline (reference sequence). J gave up 3 bases and V 7 bases, and 9 bases lay outside the gene matches. The CDR3 contains 15 residues. CDR3 bases: TGTGCCAGCAAATCCTCAGGGGGGATCAATCAGCCCCAGCATTTT. Translated, it gives CASKSSGGINQPQHF.

The J gene is TRBJ2-3, the V gene TRBV11-3; 7 bases are shared with TRBD2. This CDR3 spans 16 amino acids. The V gene end was trimmed by 0 bases and the J gene end by 0 bases; junction bases not matched to a gene: 3. Germline CDR1 reads SGHNT; CDR2 reads YENEEA. The CDR3 region has the DNA TGTGCCAGCAGCTTAGATCCAGCGGGGAGCACAGATACGCAGTATTTT. It yields the protein CASSLDPAGSTDTQYF.